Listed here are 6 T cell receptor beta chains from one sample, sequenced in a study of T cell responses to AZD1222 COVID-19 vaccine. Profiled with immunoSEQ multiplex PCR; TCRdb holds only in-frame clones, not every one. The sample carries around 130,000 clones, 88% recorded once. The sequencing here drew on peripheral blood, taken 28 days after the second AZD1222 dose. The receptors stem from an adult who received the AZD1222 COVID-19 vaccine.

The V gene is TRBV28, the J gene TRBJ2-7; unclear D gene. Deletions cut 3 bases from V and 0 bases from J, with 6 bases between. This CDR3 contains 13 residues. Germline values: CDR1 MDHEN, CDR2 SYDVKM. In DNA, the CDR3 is TGTGCCAGCAGTTTCGGCAACTCCTACGAGCAGTACTTC. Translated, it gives CASSFGNSYEQYF.

The CDR3 coding sequence is TGTGCCAGCAGTTCCAATCCGTCTTTTTCGCGGGGCTACACCTTC. Its translation: CASSSNPSFSRGYTF. This chain links TRBV28 with TRBJ1-2; D gene ambiguous. Trimming cost V 4 bases and J 8 bases, with 20 bases left between them. Looked up from germline, CDR1 is MDHEN and CDR2 is SYDVKM. CDR3 size: 15 residues.

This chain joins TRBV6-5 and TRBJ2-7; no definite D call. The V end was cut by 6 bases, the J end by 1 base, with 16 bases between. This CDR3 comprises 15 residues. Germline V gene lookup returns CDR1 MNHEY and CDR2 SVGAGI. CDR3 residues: CASRRRRAPSYEQYF. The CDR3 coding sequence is TGTGCCAGCAGACGACGCCGGGCCCCGTCCTACGAGCAGTACTTC.

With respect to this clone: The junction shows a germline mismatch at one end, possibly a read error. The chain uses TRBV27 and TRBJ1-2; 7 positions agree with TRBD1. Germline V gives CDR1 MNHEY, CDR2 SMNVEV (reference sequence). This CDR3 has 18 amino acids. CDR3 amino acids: CASSVSPSRTGNVGGYTF. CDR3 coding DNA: TGTGCCAGCAGTGTATCCCCCTCCCGGACAGGCAACGTTGGAGGCTACACCTTC.

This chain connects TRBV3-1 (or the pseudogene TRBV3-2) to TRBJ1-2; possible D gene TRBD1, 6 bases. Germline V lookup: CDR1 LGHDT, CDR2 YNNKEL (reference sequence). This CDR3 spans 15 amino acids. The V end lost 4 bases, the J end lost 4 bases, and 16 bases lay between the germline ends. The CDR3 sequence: CASSPQIGGAYGYTF. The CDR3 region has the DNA TGTGCCAGCAGCCCCCAAATCGGGGGGGCCTATGGCTACACCTTC.

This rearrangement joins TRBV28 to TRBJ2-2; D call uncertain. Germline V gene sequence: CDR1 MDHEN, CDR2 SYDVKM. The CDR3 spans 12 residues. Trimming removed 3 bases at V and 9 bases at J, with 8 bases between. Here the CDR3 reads CASSFRSRELFF. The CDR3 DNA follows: TGTGCCAGCAGTTTTAGGTCCAGGGAGCTGTTTTTT.